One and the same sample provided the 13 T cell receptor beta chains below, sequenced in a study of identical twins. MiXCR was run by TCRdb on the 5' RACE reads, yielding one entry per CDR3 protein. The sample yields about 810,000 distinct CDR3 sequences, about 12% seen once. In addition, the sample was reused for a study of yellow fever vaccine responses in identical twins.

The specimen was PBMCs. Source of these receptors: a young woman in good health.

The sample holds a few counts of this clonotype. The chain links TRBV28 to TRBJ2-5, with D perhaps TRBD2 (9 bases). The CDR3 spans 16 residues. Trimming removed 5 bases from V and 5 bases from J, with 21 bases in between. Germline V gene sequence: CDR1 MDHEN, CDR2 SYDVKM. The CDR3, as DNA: TGTGCCAGCAGTCAGGGGGCTAGCGGGGTGGTCGAGACCCAGTACTTC. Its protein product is CASSQGASGVVETQYF.

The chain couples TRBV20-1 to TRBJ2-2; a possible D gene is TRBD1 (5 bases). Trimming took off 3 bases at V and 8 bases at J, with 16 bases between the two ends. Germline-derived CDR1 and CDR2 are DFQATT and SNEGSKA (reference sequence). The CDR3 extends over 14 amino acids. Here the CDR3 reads CSASNPPGLGELFF. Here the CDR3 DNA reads TGCAGTGCTAGTAATCCCCCAGGGTTGGGGGAGCTGTTTTTT.

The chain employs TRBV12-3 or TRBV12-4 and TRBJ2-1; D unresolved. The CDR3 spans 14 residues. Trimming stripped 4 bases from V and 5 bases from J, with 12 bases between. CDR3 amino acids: CASSSSYGNNEQFF. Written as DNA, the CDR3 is TGTGCCAGCAGTTCGAGCTACGGCAACAATGAGCAGTTCTTC.

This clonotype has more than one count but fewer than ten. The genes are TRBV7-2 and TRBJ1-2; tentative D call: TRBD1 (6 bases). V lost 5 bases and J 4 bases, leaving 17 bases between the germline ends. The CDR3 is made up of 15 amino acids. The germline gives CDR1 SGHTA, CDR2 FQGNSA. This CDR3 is CASSAEGQPIYGYTF. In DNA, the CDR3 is TGTGCCAGCAGCGCAGAAGGACAGCCTATCTATGGCTACACCTTC.

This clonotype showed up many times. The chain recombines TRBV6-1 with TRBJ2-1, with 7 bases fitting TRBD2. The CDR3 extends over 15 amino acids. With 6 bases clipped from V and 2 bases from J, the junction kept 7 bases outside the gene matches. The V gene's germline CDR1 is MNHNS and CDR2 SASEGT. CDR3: CASSGRLAAYNEQFF. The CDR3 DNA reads TGTGCCAGCAGCGGTAGACTAGCCGCCTACAATGAGCAGTTCTTC.

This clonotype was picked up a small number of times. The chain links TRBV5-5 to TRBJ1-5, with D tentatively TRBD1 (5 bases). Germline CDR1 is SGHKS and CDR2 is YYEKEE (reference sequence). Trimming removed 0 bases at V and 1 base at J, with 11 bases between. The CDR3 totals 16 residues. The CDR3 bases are TGTGCCAGCAGCTTGGCTCCGGGGGAGAGCAATCAGCCCCAGCATTTT. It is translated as CASSLAPGESNQPQHF. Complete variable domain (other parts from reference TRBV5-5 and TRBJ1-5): DAGVTQSPTHLIKTRGQQVTLRCSPISGHKSVSWYQQVLGQGPQFIFQYYEKEERGRGNFPDRFSARQFPNYSSELNVNALLLGDSALYLCASSLAPGESNQPQHFGDGTRLSIL.

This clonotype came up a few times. CDR3 loop: CASRQQKEAGQFF. In nucleotides, the CDR3 is TGTGCCAGCAGGCAACAAAAAGAGGCCGGGCAGTTCTTC. The chain couples TRBV6-1 to TRBJ2-1; D not resolved. The CDR3 runs 13 residues. Per germline, CDR1 MNHNS and CDR2 SASEGT. V was cut by 6 bases and J by 12 bases, with 18 bases left in between.

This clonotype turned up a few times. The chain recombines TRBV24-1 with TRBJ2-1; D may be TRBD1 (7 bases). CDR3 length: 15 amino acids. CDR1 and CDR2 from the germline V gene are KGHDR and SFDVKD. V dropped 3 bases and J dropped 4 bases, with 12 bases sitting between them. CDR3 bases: TGTGCCACCAGTGATGCGGGACAGCGATACAATGAGCAGTTCTTC. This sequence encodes CATSDAGQRYNEQFF.

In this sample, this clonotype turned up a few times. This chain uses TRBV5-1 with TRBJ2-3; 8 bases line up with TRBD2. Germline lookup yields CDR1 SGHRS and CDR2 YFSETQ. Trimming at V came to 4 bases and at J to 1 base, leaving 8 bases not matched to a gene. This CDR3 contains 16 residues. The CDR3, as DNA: TGCGCCAGCAGCCCCGGGACGGGAGGGGGCACAGATACGCAGTATTTT. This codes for CASSPGTGGGTDTQYF.

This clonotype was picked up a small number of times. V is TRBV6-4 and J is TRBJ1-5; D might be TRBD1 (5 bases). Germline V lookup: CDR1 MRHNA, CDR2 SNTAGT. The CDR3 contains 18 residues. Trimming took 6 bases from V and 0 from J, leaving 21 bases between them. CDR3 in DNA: TGTGCCAGCAGCCCCGGGACCCTTCGAGTTTATAGCAATCAGCCCCAGCATTTT. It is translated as CASSPGTLRVYSNQPQHF.

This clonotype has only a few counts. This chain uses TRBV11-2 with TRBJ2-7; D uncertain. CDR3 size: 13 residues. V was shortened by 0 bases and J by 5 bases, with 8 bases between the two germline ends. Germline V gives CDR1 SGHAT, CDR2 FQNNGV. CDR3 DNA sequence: TGTGCCAGCAGCTTAGAGGGGAACCACGAGCAGTACTTC. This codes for CASSLEGNHEQYF.

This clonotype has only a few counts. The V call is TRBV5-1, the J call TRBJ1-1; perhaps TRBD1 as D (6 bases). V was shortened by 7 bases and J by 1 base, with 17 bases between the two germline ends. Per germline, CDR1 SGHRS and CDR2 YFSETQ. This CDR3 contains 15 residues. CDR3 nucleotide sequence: TGCGCCAGCGAACCATTCGGGGGCGCGAACACTGAAGCTTTCTTT. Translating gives CASEPFGGANTEAFF.

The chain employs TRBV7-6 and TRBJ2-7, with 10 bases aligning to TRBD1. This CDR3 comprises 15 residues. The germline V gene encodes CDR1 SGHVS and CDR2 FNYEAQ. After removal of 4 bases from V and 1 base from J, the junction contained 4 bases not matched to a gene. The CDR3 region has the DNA TGTGCCAGCAGCTCTAGACAGGGGGCGTCCTACGAGCAGTACTTC. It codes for CASSSRQGASYEQYF.